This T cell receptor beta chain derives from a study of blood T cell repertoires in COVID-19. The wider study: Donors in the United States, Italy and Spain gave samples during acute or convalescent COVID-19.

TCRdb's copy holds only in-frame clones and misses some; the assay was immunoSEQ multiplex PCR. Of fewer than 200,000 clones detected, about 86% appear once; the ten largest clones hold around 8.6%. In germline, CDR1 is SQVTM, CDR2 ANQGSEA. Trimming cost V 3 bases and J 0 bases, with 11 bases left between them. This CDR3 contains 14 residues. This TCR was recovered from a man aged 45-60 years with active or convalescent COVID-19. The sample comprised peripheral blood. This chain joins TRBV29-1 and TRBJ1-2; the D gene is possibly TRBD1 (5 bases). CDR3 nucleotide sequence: TGCAGCGTTGATCTGCAGGGATCTAACTATGGCTACACCTTC. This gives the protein CSVDLQGSNYGYTF.